A single sample is the source of the 21 T cell receptor beta chains below, sequenced in a study of T-cell memory formation after mild COVID-19. TCRdb ran MiXCR on the 5' RACE reads and lists one entry per CDR3 protein. The sample shows hundreds of thousands of distinct CDR3 sequences, 13% to 15% of them seen only once. The sample consisted of PBMCs or a T cell subset sorted from them (not recorded which). All receptors come from a man between 18 and 35 years old who had mild COVID-19 (a few samples of this study predate the infection). Cell type and time point are not known.

The gene calls are TRBV12-3 or TRBV12-4 and TRBJ1-2; D is perhaps TRBD1 (6 bases). CDR3 size: 13 residues. V dropped 10 bases and J dropped 4 bases, with 16 bases sitting between them. The CDR3 DNA sequence: TGTGCCACCTGGACAGCTTTGAGCTATGGCTACACCTTC. Encoded protein: CATWTALSYGYTF.

This clonotype was picked up a small number of times. This rearrangement joins TRBV14 to TRBJ2-1; no definite D call. With 4 bases removed from V and 3 bases from J, the gap between germline ends came to 7 bases. The CDR3 spans 13 residues. Germline loops: CDR1 SGHDN, CDR2 FVKESK. Written as DNA, the CDR3 is TGTGCCAGCAGCCCCATCTACTACAATGAGCAGTTCTTC. It is translated as CASSPIYYNEQFF.

The chain links TRBV15 to TRBJ1-1; possible D gene TRBD1, 6 bases. This CDR3 has 14 residues. Germline V lookup: CDR1 LNHNV, CDR2 YYDKDF (reference sequence). Trimming took 1 base from V and 5 from J, leaving 11 bases between them. CDR3 in amino acids: CATSRVGGRTEAFF. The CDR3 nucleotides read TGTGCCACCAGCAGAGTCGGGGGGCGTACTGAAGCTTTCTTT.

This clonotype showed up just a few times. The chain is built from TRBV7-2 and TRBJ2-4; D uncertain. Trimming took off 4 bases at V and 0 bases at J, with 13 bases between the two ends. There are 16 residues in the CDR3. Germline lookup yields CDR1 SGHTA and CDR2 FQGNSA. The CDR3 DNA reads TGTGCCAGCAGCTCGACACCTCAAATAGCCAAAAACATTCAGTACTTC. It is translated as CASSSTPQIAKNIQYF.

This clonotype appeared a few times. V gene TRBV7-6 combines with J gene TRBJ1-1; no clear D. Trimming stripped 6 bases from V and 1 base from J, with 9 bases between. CDR3 length: 13 amino acids. Germline CDR1 and CDR2: SGHVS and FNYEAQ. The CDR3 bases are TGTGCCAGCAGAGGGCTTGCGAACACTGAAGCTTTCTTT. Translating it yields CASRGLANTEAFF.

About this clonotype itself: Possible read error: a much larger clone is one base away. The chain is built from TRBV6-5 and TRBJ2-2; unclear D gene. Trimming shortened V by 4 bases and J by 0 bases, and 3 bases separated the two germline ends. CDR1 and CDR2 from the germline V gene are MNHEY and SVGAGI. This CDR3 spans 13 amino acids. CDR3 residues: CASSFSNTGELFF. Written as DNA, the CDR3 is TGTGCCAGCAGTTTCTCGAACACCGGGGAGCTGTTTTTT.

In its sample, this clonotype was seen a few times. Its ends do not fully match the called genes, so a read error is possible. V usage is TRBV6-5 and J usage is TRBJ2-5, with D tentatively TRBD1 (7 bases). This CDR3 spans 11 amino acids. The germline V gene encodes CDR1 MNHEY and CDR2 SVGAGI. The CDR3, as DNA: TGCGGAGGGGGCTCCCAAGAGACCCAGTACTTC. Translating gives CGGGSQETQYF.

The sample holds a few counts of this clonotype. The chain combines TRBV2 with TRBJ2-5, with D possibly being TRBD1 or TRBD2 (5 bases each). Trimming took 8 bases from V and 6 from J, leaving 13 bases between them. Germline loops: CDR1 SNHLY, CDR2 FYNNEI. The CDR3 contains 12 residues. CDR3 DNA: TGTGCCAGCGGGGACCTTCAGCAGACCCAGTACTTC. This gives the protein CASGDLQQTQYF.

The J gene is TRBJ2-5, the V gene TRBV14, with D perhaps given as TRBD1 or TRBD2 (6 bases each). Between the trimmed V and J ends, which lost 0 bases and 7 bases, there was a span of 15 bases. Germline V CDR1 and CDR2: SGHDN, FVKESK. The CDR3 is made up of 15 amino acids. The CDR3 spells CASSQEGGQYGTQYF. The CDR3 bases are TGTGCCAGCAGCCAAGAGGGGGGCCAGTATGGGACCCAGTACTTC. Based on the CDR3 plus reference TRBV14 and TRBJ2-5, the full variable domain is EAGVTQFPSHSVIEKGQTVTLRCDPISGHDNLYWYRRVMGKEIKFLLHFVKESKQDESGMPNNRFLAERTGGTYSTLKVQPAELEDSGVYFCASSQEGGQYGTQYFGPGTRLLVL.

DNA of the CDR3: TGCGCCAGCAGCTTGGTAGGGCGGGGGACGCAGTATTTT. Residues: CASSLVGRGTQYF. The chain employs TRBV5-1 and TRBJ2-3; TRBD2 matches at 7 bases. Trimming removed 0 bases from V and 9 bases from J; junction bases left unmatched: 4. Germline CDR1 reads SGHRS; CDR2 reads YFSETQ. The CDR3 extends over 13 amino acids.

This chain connects TRBV7-8 to TRBJ2-7; 7 nucleotides line up with TRBD1. The J segment lost 4 bases and the V segment lost 5 bases, leaving 17 bases of the junction unmatched. Germline CDR1 and CDR2: SGHVS and FQNEAQ. The CDR3 extends over 17 amino acids. The DNA of the CDR3 is TGTGCCAGCAGCAAAGGAGTGACAGGGAGTATTATTTACGAGCAGTACTTC. It yields the protein CASSKGVTGSIIYEQYF. Full variable domain (outside the CDR3, taken from reference TRBV7-8 and TRBJ2-7): GAGVSQSPRYKVAKRGQDVALRCDPISGHVSLFWYQQALGQGPEFLTYFQNEAQLDKSGLPSDRFFAERPEGSVSTLKIQRTQQEDSAVYLCASSKGVTGSIIYEQYFGPGTRLTVT.

Here the CDR3 DNA reads TGTGCCAGCAGTGAATCCACAGGGTATGAGCAGTTCTTC. Translating it yields CASSESTGYEQFF. The chain employs TRBV6-1 and TRBJ2-1; maybe TRBD1 (6 bases). Per germline, CDR1 MNHNS and CDR2 SASEGT. V was clipped by 2 bases and J by 8 bases, with 10 bases between them. CDR3 length: 13 amino acids.

Only a few counts were recorded for this clonotype. The rearrangement links TRBV4-3 to TRBJ2-5; 9 nucleotides match TRBD1. With V trimmed by 2 bases and J by 4 bases, 8 bases remained unmatched. The germline gives CDR1 LGHNA, CDR2 YSLEER. The CDR3 is made up of 16 amino acids. As DNA, the CDR3 is TGCGCCAGCAGCCAATCCGACAGGGGGTTGAGAGAGACCCAGTACTTC. Its translation: CASSQSDRGLRETQYF.

This clonotype was detected only a few times. The chain carries TRBV5-5 and TRBJ2-1; unclear D gene. CDR1 is SGHKS, CDR2 YYEKEE, per germline (reference sequence). This CDR3 spans 18 amino acids. Trimming took off 1 base at V and 4 bases at J, with 21 bases between the two ends. The CDR3 reads CASSLKLSGLTMYNEQFF. In nucleotides, the CDR3 is TGTGCCAGCAGCTTGAAGCTGTCAGGCCTTACTATGTACAATGAGCAGTTCTTC.

This clonotype came up a few times. The rearrangement uses TRBV6-5 and TRBJ1-2; 9 nucleotides align to TRBD1. Germline trimming cut 5 bases from V and 1 base from J; bases unmatched to any gene: 11. Germline CDR1 reads MNHEY; CDR2 reads SVGAGI. This CDR3 is built from 17 residues. The CDR3 sequence is CASSRSFTGGYNYGYTF. CDR3 nucleotides: TGTGCCAGCAGTCGTTCTTTTACAGGGGGCTATAACTATGGCTACACCTTC.

The V and J genes are TRBV18 and TRBJ2-7; TRBD1 might be the D (5 bases). Trimming removed 1 base at V and 3 bases at J, with 10 bases between. Per germline, CDR1 KGHSH and CDR2 LQKENI. The CDR3 is made up of 14 amino acids. CDR3 sequence: CASSPLTAHYEQYF. As DNA, the CDR3 is TGTGCCAGCTCACCACTGACAGCACACTACGAGCAGTACTTC.

A few counts support this clonotype. The V call is TRBV12-3 or TRBV12-4, the J call TRBJ1-4; TRBD1 matches 9 bases. CDR3 size: 14 residues. The V and J ends lost 8 bases and 8 bases, in that order; junction bases with no gene match: 9. The CDR3 spells CASQQGASQEKLFF. In nucleotides, the CDR3 is TGTGCCAGCCAACAGGGGGCCTCTCAGGAAAAACTGTTTTTT.

The chain recombines TRBV7-9 with TRBJ1-5, with D unclear. V gave up 5 bases and J gave up 2 bases, with 16 bases separating them. The CDR3 totals 16 residues. CDR1 SEHNR and CDR2 FQNEAQ come from the germline V gene (reference sequence). CDR3 nucleotides: TGTGCCAGCAGCGCCTCAGGTTTTGGGGGCAATCAGCCCCAGCATTTT. Its translation: CASSASGFGGNQPQHF.

This clonotype was seen a handful of times. V gene TRBV12-3 or TRBV12-4 combines with J gene TRBJ2-4, with 7 bases identical to TRBD2. The CDR3 totals 12 residues. V was clipped by 3 bases and J by 15 bases; unmatched bases: 8. CDR3 in DNA: TGTGCCAGCAGTTTCCGGTGGGGGGGGTCGTACTTC. It is translated as CASSFRWGGSYF.

The gene calls are TRBV7-2 and TRBJ2-5; TRBD1 is a possible D gene (5 bases). Germline V gives CDR1 SGHTA, CDR2 FQGNSA. There are 15 residues in the CDR3. Trimming removed 0 bases from V and 5 bases from J, with 13 bases in between. CDR3 in DNA: TGTGCCAGCAGCTTAGCCTTGGTGCCAGGGGAGACCCAGTACTTC. It encodes CASSLALVPGETQYF.

Only a few counts were recorded for this clonotype. V gene TRBV6-2 or TRBV6-3 combines with J gene TRBJ1-1, with TRBD1 as a possible D gene (5 bases). Between the trimmed V and J ends, which lost 0 bases and 11 bases, there was a span of 22 bases. CDR3 size: 16 residues. Germline CDR1 is MNHEY and CDR2 is SVGEGT. CDR3 in amino acids: CASSYSTSGHGTSAFF. CDR3 coding DNA: TGTGCCAGCAGTTACTCGACATCAGGGCACGGTACGTCGGCTTTCTTT.